The rows below give T cell receptor beta chains drawn from one sample of a study of identical twins. In TCRdb, the 5' RACE reads were re-called with MiXCR into one record per CDR3 protein. The repertoire consists of about 900,000 distinct CDR3 sequences, with around 12% occurring once and the leading ten covering around 1.5%. A further study also used this sample, focusing on yellow fever vaccine responses in identical twins.

The source material was PBMCs. The receptors come from a woman aged 18-29 years in good health. Each CDR3 is given without its conserved first and last residue. Part of the rows lack a size; the others show once, few, many or a class for expanded clones.

j_call clone_size v_call cdr3_aa
TRBJ2-1 few TRBV6-1 ASSEVPRGQF
TRBJ1-2 many TRBV28 ASRHTGGGYGYT
TRBJ2-7 NA TRBV7-9 ASSLEPRPAYEQY
TRBJ2-1 many TRBV7-3 ASSLFSGTNNEQF
TRBJ2-1 few TRBV6-1 ASRRTGTVSYNEQF
TRBJ1-1 NA TRBV19 ASSTDTGEAF
TRBJ2-7 few TRBV29-1 SVAPGLHYEQY
TRBJ2-7 few TRBV7-6 ASSSLEGPPGEQY
TRBJ2-3 NA TRBV4-2 ASSQGSQIPTDTQY
TRBJ1-3 NA TRBV20-1 SAIEFENTIY
TRBJ2-2 NA TRBV4-1 ASSQNFPGGLAYTGELF
TRBJ2-1 NA TRBV2 ASSFEGQGAYNEQF
TRBJ2-2 NA TRBV6-5 ASSYWVTGGTGELF
TRBJ1-5 many TRBV4-1 ASSQDFGGGQPQH
TRBJ1-1 NA TRBV12-3/TRBV12-4 ASSPILTEAF
TRBJ2-2 NA TRBV19 ASSPRRGNTGELF
TRBJ1-1 many TRBV20-1 SAEGQGYEAF
TRBJ2-2 few TRBV7-3 ASSLIQGPTGELF
TRBJ2-2 few TRBV5-1 ASSPLRGLPNTGELF
TRBJ2-1 NA TRBV27 ASSQTGGRGYNEQF
TRBJ2-4 few TRBV6-2/TRBV6-3 ASSPTGVNIQY
TRBJ2-4 NA TRBV5-1 ASSVMGQGLGIQY
TRBJ2-2 NA TRBV7-9 ASYANTGELF
TRBJ2-1 NA TRBV9 ASSVGVQTSYNEQF
TRBJ1-1 NA TRBV11-2 ASSSAPPEAF
TRBJ1-5 few TRBV10-3 AISGQTNQPQH
TRBJ2-2 NA TRBV6-5 ASSYSTSGGASGELF
TRBJ1-1 many TRBV3-1 ASSGTRNTEAF
TRBJ2-5 few TRBV3-1 ASSWGQVQGETQY
TRBJ2-1 NA TRBV5-6 ASSLGGYDYNEQF
TRBJ1-3 few TRBV28 ASIQGPISGNTIY
TRBJ2-7 NA TRBV5-1 ASSRIIPSPGQPSEQY
TRBJ2-1 few TRBV20-1 SARGGVPSNEQF
TRBJ1-2 few TRBV6-5 ASSPGALGGYGYT